This T cell receptor (beta chain) was sequenced during a study of Graves' ophthalmopathy and Graves' hyperthyroidism. Overall study findings and caveats: Most thyroid-expanded clonotypes exceeding 0.001 frequency were also found in blood.

CDR1 and CDR2 from the germline V gene are SQVTM and ANQGSEA. This CDR3 spans 12 amino acids. The TCR beta CDR3 regions underwent amplification from RNA transcripts. RT-PCR was first run with HTBI primers, then multiplex PCR in a second round. TCRdb analysed the multiplex PCR reads with MiXCR anew, one entry per CDR3 protein. This table holds around 1,000,000 distinct CDR3 sequences, about two fifths found once. This clonotype was seen repeatedly, ten times or more. Its antigen is not identified. A junction boundary mismatches the germline segment, possibly from a read error. V usage is TRBV29-1 and J usage is TRBJ1-1; no firm D call. Material for sequencing was peripheral blood or thyroid tissue (not recorded which). This sequence originates from an adult man with Graves' hyperthyroidism. CDR3 bases: TGCAGCGTTGAGGCGGCATTTAGGGTGGCAGTCTTT. Translating it yields CSVEAAFRVAVF.